This entry features one T cell receptor (beta chain) sequence. Its antigen remains unidentified. No base-level quality is on record; no much larger clone is a single base apart. Genomic DNA was extracted from sorted cells with the Quick-DNA Microprep Kit. Amplification of TCRbeta DNA was done with the immunoSEQ hsTCRbeta kit, following the protocol from the manufacturer. TCRbeta libraries were sequenced on an Illumina MiSeq instrument. The authors' pipeline ran thus. Following removal of out-of-frame sequences, some 2 million distinct TCRbeta sequences were retained, with an average of about 63,000 per individual. Each individual was scored according to the count of 164 previously reported CMV-associated TCRbeta sequences and the total productive distinct TCRbeta count. A beta-binomial model was reimplemented in Python, and scikit-learn random forests with default parameters were trained on US cohort data. Classifier performance on the Belgian cohort was summarized as median AUC with percentile confidence intervals calculated over 10,000 bootstrap iterations. As stored in TCRdb, this immuneACCESS dataset retains in-frame rearrangements with V and J assigned. A fraction of the clones does not appear; measured against another copy, unresolved V genes explain less than half of the discrepancy, and the remainder lacks a known reason. The V and J calls and clone size are taken from that table; D and trimming were inferred from the DNA. This sample lists about 25,000 clones; about 79% were detected once. The top ten clonotypes cover about 1% of the sample.

The source of the sample is a study of memory CD4+ T cells and cytomegalovirus serostatus (dated by TCRdb to the late 2010s). Concerning the study at large: The roughly 35 healthy Belgian adults in the cohort included 9 who were CMV seropositive and approximately 25 who were CMV seronegative. The study sequenced CD4+ memory TCRbeta repertoires of a Belgian cohort with known cytomegalovirus serostatus to replicate a published TCR-based CMV serostatus classifier.

A FACSAria II was used to sort memory CD4+ T cells, defined as single viable CD3+CD4+CD8-CD45RO+ cells. CMV serostatus was assessed using a Roche Elecsys assay, by which serum IgG against CMV pp150, pp28, p38 and p52 was detected. After the samples were thawed, total CD4+ T cells were enriched through positive selection using CD4 magnetic microbeads. The samples came from a different study that was designed specifically to examine the CD4+ T cell memory repertoire. Following standard operating procedures, peripheral blood mononuclear cells were isolated and cryopreserved, while serum was kept at -80 degrees C. CD3-PerCP (BW264/56), CD4-APC (RPA-T4), CD45RO-PE (UCHT1) and CD8-Pacific Orange (3B5) antibodies were used for staining, and non-viable cells were excluded with Sytox blue. Study-level results and caveats: Results were interpreted as suggesting that the CMV-associated TCR signature is largely present in the CD4+ memory repertoire. For predicting CMV serostatus, the median bootstrapped AUC was about 0.95 using the original framework and about 0.9 using a US-trained random forest. The original-framework classifier achieved a median bootstrapped AUC of about 0.95 with a 95% CI of 0.76-1.00 on the Belgian cohort. Among the roughly 160 previously reported CMV-associated TCRbeta sequences, roughly 68 showed up in the CD4+ memory repertoires, with each one found in between one and five individuals. Only CD4+CD45RO+ memory cells were sequenced, in contrast to the original study, in which naive and memory CD4+ and CD8+ populations were covered.

The V end loses 7 bases and the J end loses 1 base, and a stretch of 10 bases separates them. As encoded in the germline V gene, CDR1 is SGHTA while CDR2 is FQGNSA. The CDR3 runs 13 amino acids, cysteine and phenylalanine included. The only DNA kept is the CDR3, 39 bases in frame from the first base. Sequencing was done on a sample of memory CD4+ T cells from blood. This TCR was sampled from an adult in good health and CMV-seronegative. The V and J segments used are TRBV7-2 and TRBJ2-5; TRBD1 is possibly the D segment (5 matching bases). The DNA reads as follows: TGTGCCAGCAACTGGGGCAGCCAAGAGACCCAGTACTTC. Its product reads: CASNWGSQETQYF.